These 20 T cell receptor beta chains came from one sample sequenced in a study of T-cell reconstitution after alpha-beta-depleted transplantation in children. The TCRbeta library was prepared with unique molecular identifiers. A single record per CDR3 protein comes from TCRdb applying MiXCR to the PCR reads. The data show about 980,000 distinct CDR3 sequences, with roughly 29% seen just once and more than 25% held by the top ten. Sequencing was performed on PBMCs, mostly from graft donor cells, taken 360 days after TCRalphabeta/CD19-depleted stem cell transplant. These receptors were taken from a boy younger than two who had a stem cell transplant for SCID, so the T cells may come from the graft donor.

This rearrangement joins TRBV12-3 or TRBV12-4 to TRBJ1-2; D is unresolved. V shed 4 bases and J shed 8 bases, with 14 bases lying between them. The CDR3 contains 13 residues. Here the CDR3 DNA reads TGTGCCAGCAGTTCCCTGGGCCGGCGGGGCTACACCTTC. This translates into CASSSLGRRGYTF.

This clonotype was detected a few times. The chain combines TRBV12-3 or TRBV12-4 with TRBJ2-3; the match to TRBD2 covers 7 bases. The CDR3 spans 16 residues. V shed 7 bases, J shed 0 bases, and the junction held 10 bases outside the gene matches. As DNA, the CDR3 is TGTGCCAGCATGGGAGGGGAACTAACTAGCACAGATACGCAGTATTTT. Translation: CASMGGELTSTDTQYF.

J is TRBJ2-1 and V is TRBV28; TRBD2 might be the D (5 bases). Germline CDR1 reads MDHEN; CDR2 reads SYDVKM. Deletions cut 4 bases from V and 4 bases from J, with 20 bases between. The CDR3 has 17 amino acids. The CDR3 DNA is TGTGCCAGCAGTTCATCGGACTTCCAATACCTTTACAATGAGCAGTTCTTC. Translation gives CASSSSDFQYLYNEQFF.

The chain employs TRBV7-9 and TRBJ2-3, with 8 bases aligning to TRBD2. Losses at the gene ends were 2 bases for V and 2 bases for J; bases not matched to a gene: 6. Germline CDR1 is SEHNR and CDR2 is FQNEAQ (reference sequence). The CDR3 has 16 residues. CDR3 in amino acids: CASSLTSGGNTDTQYF. The CDR3 DNA is TGTGCCAGCAGCTTAACTTCGGGGGGGAACACAGATACGCAGTATTTT.

This clonotype has just a few counts. The rearrangement joins TRBV6-1 to TRBJ1-2; 10 positions agree with TRBD1. The CDR3 spans 13 residues. Germline V CDR1 and CDR2: MNHNS, SASEGT. V gave up 6 bases and J gave up 8 bases; unmatched junction bases: 6. The CDR3 protein is CASRTGTGEGYTF. The CDR3 region has the DNA TGTGCCAGCAGAACCGGGACAGGGGAAGGCTACACCTTC.

The chain employs TRBV7-2 and TRBJ2-7; a possible D gene is TRBD1 (5 bases). Between the trimmed V and J ends, which lost 4 bases and 3 bases, there was a span of 13 bases. This CDR3 comprises 14 residues. Germline V gene sequence: CDR1 SGHTA, CDR2 FQGNSA. CDR3 amino acids: CASSSGMVLYEQYF. As DNA, the CDR3 is TGTGCCAGCAGCTCAGGGATGGTTCTCTACGAGCAGTACTTC.

This clonotype was seen a handful of times. The chain joins TRBV11-2 to TRBJ2-7; no clear D. From germline, CDR1 is SGHAT and CDR2 FQNNGV. V was pared by 1 base and J by 5 bases, with 12 bases between. CDR3 length: 14 residues. Here the CDR3 reads CASSLVGWVHEQYF. CDR3 coding DNA: TGTGCCAGCAGCTTAGTCGGTTGGGTCCACGAGCAGTACTTC.

This clonotype was seen a few times. This chain connects TRBV20-1 to TRBJ2-5, with no clear D. Germline V gene lookup returns CDR1 DFQATT and CDR2 SNEGSKA (reference sequence). V shed 3 bases and J shed 5 bases, with 16 bases lying between them. This CDR3 region has 14 residues. The CDR3 spells CSARESGLRETQYF. CDR3 in DNA: TGCAGTGCTAGGGAATCAGGCCTCCGGGAGACCCAGTACTTC.

Only a few counts were recorded for this clonotype. The V call is TRBV27, the J call TRBJ2-7; 8 bases fit TRBD1. This CDR3 comprises 15 residues. Germline-derived CDR1 and CDR2 are MNHEY and SMNVEV (reference sequence). Losses at the gene ends were 5 bases for V and 7 bases for J; bases not matched to a gene: 13. The CDR3 spells CASSPPGGLRGEQYF. The CDR3 nucleotides read TGTGCCAGCAGTCCTCCAGGGGGCCTAAGAGGAGAGCAGTACTTC.

This clonotype has a handful of counts. At one boundary the junction diverges from the germline segment, which might be a read error. The genes are TRBV7-9 and TRBJ2-2; D is uncertain. The germline V gene has CDR1 SEHNR and CDR2 FQNEAQ (reference sequence). This CDR3 spans 11 amino acids. The CDR3 DNA reads TGTGCCAGCAGCCCCACCCGGGAGCTGTTTTTT. Residues: CASSPTRELFF. Combining the CDR3 with reference TRBV7-9 and TRBJ2-2 gives the whole variable domain DTGVSQNPRHKITKRGQNVTFRCDPISEHNRLYWYRQTLGQGPEFLTYFQNEAQLEKSRLLSDRFSAERPKGSFSTLEIQRTEQGDSAMYLCASSPTRELFFGEGSRLTVL.

The chain recombines TRBV3-1 with TRBJ1-1, with D perhaps matching TRBD1 (6 bases). This CDR3 is built from 14 residues. Germline CDR1 is LGHDT and CDR2 is YNNKEL (reference sequence). V lost 4 bases, J lost 8 bases, and 17 bases lay in between. The CDR3 loop is CASSRLIRGAEAFF. The CDR3 DNA follows: TGTGCCAGCAGCCGCCTAATTCGGGGGGCAGAAGCTTTCTTT.

This clonotype was counted only a few times. The V gene is TRBV28, the J gene TRBJ1-5; D not certain. This CDR3 spans 15 amino acids. With 5 bases removed from V and 1 base from J, the gap between germline ends came to 12 bases. The germline CDR1 and CDR2 sequences are MDHEN and SYDVKM. The CDR3 sequence: CASSQTTPSNQPQHF. In nucleotides, the CDR3 is TGTGCCAGCAGTCAAACGACACCAAGCAATCAGCCCCAGCATTTT.

The V call is TRBV12-3 or TRBV12-4, the J call TRBJ1-1; the D is unclear. The CDR3 extends over 15 amino acids. Trimming shortened V by 3 bases and J by 4 bases, and 15 bases separated the two germline ends. The DNA of the CDR3 is TGTGCCAGCAGTTTTTCCCCCCCGGGTGGCACTGAAGCTTTCTTT. Residues: CASSFSPPGGTEAFF.

The chain uses TRBV7-9 and TRBJ2-2; maybe TRBD1 (6 bases). The CDR3 loop spans 16 amino acids. Germline assignment: CDR1 SEHNR and CDR2 FQNEAQ (reference sequence). V gave up 5 bases and J gave up 2 bases, with 15 bases separating them. Here the CDR3 reads CASSQRTVLNTGELFF. CDR3 in DNA: TGTGCCAGCAGCCAAAGGACAGTTCTCAACACCGGGGAGCTGTTTTTT.

This clonotype was observed a few times. The V call is TRBV4-1, the J call TRBJ2-7; D is perhaps TRBD1 (5 bases). This CDR3 is 13 amino acids long. Germline V lookup: CDR1 MGHRA, CDR2 YSYEKL. V was clipped by 1 base and J by 9 bases, with 13 bases between them. The CDR3 reads CASSQVGALGQYF. The DNA of the CDR3 is TGCGCCAGCAGCCAAGTTGGGGCACTCGGGCAGTACTTC.

The J gene is TRBJ2-3, the V gene TRBV15; TRBD2 is a possible D gene (5 bases). Per the germline V gene, CDR1 is LNHNV and CDR2 is YYDKDF (reference sequence). Trimming left V 5 bases short and J 6 bases short, with 12 bases between. The CDR3 covers 13 residues. CDR3 nucleotides: TGTGCCACCAGCTTCGGGGTGAGCGATACGCAGTATTTT. It specifies CATSFGVSDTQYF.

This clonotype was seen a handful of times. The V and J genes are TRBV18 and TRBJ2-1, with D perhaps TRBD1 or TRBD2 (5 bases each). Germline V gene sequence: CDR1 KGHSH, CDR2 LQKENI. The CDR3 contains 13 residues. Trimming pared 5 bases from V and 7 bases from J, leaving 12 bases between. CDR3 sequence: CASSSGRSNEQFF. CDR3 coding DNA: TGTGCCAGCTCATCGGGGCGGTCGAATGAGCAGTTCTTC.

A few counts support this clonotype. This rearrangement joins TRBV5-1 to TRBJ2-3, with 7 bases lining up with TRBD1. The CDR3 extends over 15 amino acids. V lost 5 bases to trimming and J lost 2 bases; unmatched junction nucleotides: 8. The germline V gene has CDR1 SGHRS and CDR2 YFSETQ. Written as DNA, the CDR3 is TGCGCCAGCAGACCGCCGGGACAGATCACAGATACGCAGTATTTT. Translating it yields CASRPPGQITDTQYF. Complete variable domain (other parts from reference TRBV5-1 and TRBJ2-3): KAGVTQTPRYLIKTRGQQVTLSCSPISGHRSVSWYQQTPGQGLQFLFEYFSETQRNKGNFPGRFSGRQFSNSRSEMNVSTLELGDSALYLCASRPPGQITDTQYFGPGTRLTVL.

The chain recombines TRBV3-1 with TRBJ2-1; the D gene is possibly TRBD2 (5 bases). The CDR3 extends over 13 amino acids. Germline V CDR1 and CDR2: LGHDT, YNNKEL (reference sequence). Trimming removed 4 bases from V and 7 bases from J, with 11 bases in between. The CDR3 spells CASSPPRRNEQFF. The CDR3 DNA sequence: TGTGCCAGCAGCCCCCCGAGGAGGAATGAGCAGTTCTTC.

This rearrangement joins TRBV20-1 to TRBJ2-7, with 7 bases aligning to TRBD2. The V gene's germline CDR1 is DFQATT and CDR2 SNEGSKA (reference sequence). The CDR3 sequence is 15 residues long. V gave up 0 bases and J gave up 1 base; unmatched junction bases: 6. The CDR3 reads CSARDFSGLSYEQYF. The CDR3 region has the DNA TGCAGTGCTAGAGACTTTAGCGGGTTGTCCTACGAGCAGTACTTC.